This record looks at one T cell receptor (beta chain) sequence and its context. These data belong to a study of response to subunit inactivated influenza vaccine. TCRdb re-derived calls from the RT-PCR reads in MiXCR, one entry per CDR3 protein. In the table there are 650,000 to 800,000 distinct CDR3 sequences, approximately 15% of which are singletons. Trimming removed 8 bases at V and 1 base at J, with 11 bases between. CDR1 LGHDT and CDR2 YNNKEL come from the germline V gene (reference sequence). CDR3 length equals 13 residues. The rearrangement joins TRBV3-1 to TRBJ1-2, with D perhaps matching TRBD1 (5 bases). The receptor comes from a man aged 50 or older who received an inactivated influenza vaccine. The input for sequencing was PBMCs from blood, taken approximately 15 days before vaccination. Here the CDR3 reads CASLGDGNYGYTF. The CDR3 coding sequence is TGTGCCAGCTTAGGGGACGGTAACTATGGCTACACCTTC.